This T cell receptor (beta chain) was sequenced during a study of monozygotic twins with inflammatory bowel disease. Study-level points and caveats: IBD patients carried less diverse TCRbeta repertoires (inverse Simpson) than healthy co-twins. Repertoire similarity was not found to differ between concordant and discordant twins, possibly from limited power. Telling different T cell subtypes apart from each other was not possible. Immunosuppressive treatments were not uniform, and this may have added variability to patient repertoires.

TCRdb reworked the 5' RACE reads into one entry per CDR3 protein, no DNA. This sample lists approximately 380,000 distinct CDR3 sequences; its ten largest clones have approximately 2.8%. From germline, CDR1 is MDHEN and CDR2 SYDVKM. The CDR3 has 14 amino acids. In regard to this clonotype: Its antigen is as yet unknown.

The TCR sequence derives from a human donor with ulcerative colitis or Crohn's disease, or a healthy co-twin of an affected twin (not recorded which). The sequenced sample was blood. This chain uses TRBV28 with TRBJ1-6; with no DNA, the TCRdb D assignment of TRBD1 cannot be verified. The chain's CDR3 is CASSPGQGASPLHF.